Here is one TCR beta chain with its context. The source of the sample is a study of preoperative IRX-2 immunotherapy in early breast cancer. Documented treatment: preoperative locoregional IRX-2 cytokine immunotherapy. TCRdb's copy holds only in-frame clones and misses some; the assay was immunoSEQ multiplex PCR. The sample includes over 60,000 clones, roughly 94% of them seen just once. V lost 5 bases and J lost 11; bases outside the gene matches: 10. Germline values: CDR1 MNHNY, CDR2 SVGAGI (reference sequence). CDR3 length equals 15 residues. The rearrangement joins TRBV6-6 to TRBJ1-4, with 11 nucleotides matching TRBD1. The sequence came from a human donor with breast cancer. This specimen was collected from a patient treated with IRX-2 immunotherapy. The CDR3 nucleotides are TGTGCCAGCAGTCTCGGACAGGGGGCGTTGGAGAAACTGTTTTTT. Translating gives CASSLGQGALEKLFF.